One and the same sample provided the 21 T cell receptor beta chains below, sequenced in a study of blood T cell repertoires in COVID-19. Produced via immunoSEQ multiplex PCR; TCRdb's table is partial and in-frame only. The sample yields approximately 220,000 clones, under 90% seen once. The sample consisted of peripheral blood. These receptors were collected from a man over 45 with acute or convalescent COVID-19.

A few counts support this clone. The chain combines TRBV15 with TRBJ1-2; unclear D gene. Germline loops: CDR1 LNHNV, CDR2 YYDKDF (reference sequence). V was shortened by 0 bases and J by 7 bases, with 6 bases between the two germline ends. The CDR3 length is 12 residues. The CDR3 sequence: CATSRERRGYTF. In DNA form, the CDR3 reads TGTGCCACCAGCAGAGAGCGGCGTGGCTACACCTTC.

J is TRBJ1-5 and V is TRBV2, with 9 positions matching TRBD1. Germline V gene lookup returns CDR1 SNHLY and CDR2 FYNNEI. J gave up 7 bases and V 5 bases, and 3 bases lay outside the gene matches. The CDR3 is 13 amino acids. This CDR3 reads CASSLQGAQPQHF. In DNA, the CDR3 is TGTGCCAGCAGTTTACAGGGGGCACAGCCCCAGCATTTT.

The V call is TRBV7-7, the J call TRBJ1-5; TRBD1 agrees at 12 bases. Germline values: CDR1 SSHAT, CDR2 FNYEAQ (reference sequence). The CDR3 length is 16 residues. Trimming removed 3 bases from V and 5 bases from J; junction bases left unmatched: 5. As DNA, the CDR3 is TGTGCCAGCAGCTTCCTCGGGACAGGGGGCCATCAGCCCCAGCATTTT. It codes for CASSFLGTGGHQPQHF.

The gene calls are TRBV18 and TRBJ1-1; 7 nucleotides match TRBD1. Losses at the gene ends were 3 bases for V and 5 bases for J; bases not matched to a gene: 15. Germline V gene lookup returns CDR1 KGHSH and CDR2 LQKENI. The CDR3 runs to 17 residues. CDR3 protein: CASSPNTGVGGRTEAFF. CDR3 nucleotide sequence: TGTGCCAGCTCACCTAACACGGGGGTAGGGGGCCGAACTGAAGCTTTCTTT.

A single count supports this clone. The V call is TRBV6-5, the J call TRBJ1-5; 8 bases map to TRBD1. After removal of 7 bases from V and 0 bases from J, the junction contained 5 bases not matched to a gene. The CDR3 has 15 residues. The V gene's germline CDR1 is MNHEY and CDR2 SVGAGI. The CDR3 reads CASTADRASNQPQHF. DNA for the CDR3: TGTGCCAGCACCGCGGACAGGGCTAGCAATCAGCCCCAGCATTTT.

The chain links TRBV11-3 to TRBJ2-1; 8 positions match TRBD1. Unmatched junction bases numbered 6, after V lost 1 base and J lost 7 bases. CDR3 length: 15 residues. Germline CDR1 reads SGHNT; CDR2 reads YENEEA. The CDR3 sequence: CASSLGQGSSNEQFF. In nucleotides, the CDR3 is TGTGCCAGCAGCTTAGGACAGGGGTCTAGTAATGAGCAGTTCTTC.

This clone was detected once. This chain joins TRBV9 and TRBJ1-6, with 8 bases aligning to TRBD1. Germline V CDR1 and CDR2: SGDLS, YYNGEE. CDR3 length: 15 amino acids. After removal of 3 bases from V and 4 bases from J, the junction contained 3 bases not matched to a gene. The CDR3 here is CASSEGQGYNSPLHF. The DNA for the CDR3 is TGTGCCAGCAGCGAAGGACAGGGTTATAATTCACCCCTCCACTTT.

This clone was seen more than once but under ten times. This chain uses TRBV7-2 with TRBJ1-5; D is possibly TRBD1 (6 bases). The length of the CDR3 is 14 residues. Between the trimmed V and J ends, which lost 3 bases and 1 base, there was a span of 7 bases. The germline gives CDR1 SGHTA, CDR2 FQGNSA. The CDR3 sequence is CASSFDRSNQPQHF. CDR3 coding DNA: TGTGCCAGCAGCTTTGACAGGAGCAATCAGCCCCAGCATTTT. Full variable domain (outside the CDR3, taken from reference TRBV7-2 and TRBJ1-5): GAGVSQSPSNKVTEKGKDVELRCDPISGHTALYWYRQSLGQGLEFLIYFQGNSAPDKSGLPSDRFSAERTGGSVSTLTIQRTQQEDSAVYLCASSFDRSNQPQHFGDGTRLSIL.

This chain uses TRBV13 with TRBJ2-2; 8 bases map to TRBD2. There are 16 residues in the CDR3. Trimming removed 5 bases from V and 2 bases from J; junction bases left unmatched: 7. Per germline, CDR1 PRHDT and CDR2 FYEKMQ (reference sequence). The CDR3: CASSHGGGANTGELFF. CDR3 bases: TGTGCCAGCAGCCACGGGGGGGGCGCCAACACCGGGGAGCTGTTTTTT. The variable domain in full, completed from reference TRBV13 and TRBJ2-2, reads AAGVIQSPRHLIKEKRETATLKCYPIPRHDTVYWYQQGPGQDPQFLISFYEKMQSDKGSIPDRFSAQQFSDYHSELNMSSLELGDSALYFCASSHGGGANTGELFFGEGSRLTVL.

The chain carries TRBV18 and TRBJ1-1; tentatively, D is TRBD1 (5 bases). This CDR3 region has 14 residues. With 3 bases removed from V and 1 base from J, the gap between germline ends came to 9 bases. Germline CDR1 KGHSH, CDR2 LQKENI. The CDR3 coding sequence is TGTGCCAGCTCACCCAATCAGGGGAACACTGAAGCTTTCTTT. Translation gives CASSPNQGNTEAFF.

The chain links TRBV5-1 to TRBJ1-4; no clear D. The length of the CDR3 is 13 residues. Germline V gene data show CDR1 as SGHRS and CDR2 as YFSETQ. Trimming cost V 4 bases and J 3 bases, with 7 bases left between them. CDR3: CASSLGPNEKLFF. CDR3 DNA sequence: TGCGCCAGCAGCCTAGGCCCTAATGAAAAACTGTTTTTT.

CDR3 nucleotides: TGTGCCAGTAGTATCCCCAAGGCTAGCGGGAACGAGCAGTTCTTC. It is translated as CASSIPKASGNEQFF. This chain uses TRBV19 with TRBJ2-1; 9 bases line up with TRBD2. The CDR3 length is 15 residues. The V gene's germline CDR1 is LNHDA and CDR2 SQIVND (reference sequence). The V segment lost 3 bases and the J segment 10 bases; nucleotides outside the gene matches: 10.

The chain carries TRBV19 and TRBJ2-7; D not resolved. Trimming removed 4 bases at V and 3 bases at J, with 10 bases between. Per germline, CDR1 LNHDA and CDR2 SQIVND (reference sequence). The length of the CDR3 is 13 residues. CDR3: CASSSTANYEQYF. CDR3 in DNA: TGTGCCAGTAGTAGTACAGCAAACTACGAGCAGTACTTC.

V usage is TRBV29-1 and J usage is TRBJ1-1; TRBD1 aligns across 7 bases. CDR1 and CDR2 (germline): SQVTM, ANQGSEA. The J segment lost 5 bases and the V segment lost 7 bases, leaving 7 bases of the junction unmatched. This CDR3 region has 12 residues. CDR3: CSAPGGRTEAFF. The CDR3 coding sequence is TGCAGCGCACCAGGGGGGAGGACTGAAGCTTTCTTT.

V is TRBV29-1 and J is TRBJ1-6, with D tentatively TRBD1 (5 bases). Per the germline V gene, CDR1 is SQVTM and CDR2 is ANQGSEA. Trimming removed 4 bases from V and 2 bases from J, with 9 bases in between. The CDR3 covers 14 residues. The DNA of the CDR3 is TGCAGCGTTGCTTTGGGGCCCTATAATTCACCCCTCCACTTT. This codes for CSVALGPYNSPLHF. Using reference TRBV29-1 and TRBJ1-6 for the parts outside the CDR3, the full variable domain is SAVISQKPSRDICQRGTSLTIQCQVDSQVTMMFWYRQQPGQSLTLIATANQGSEATYESGFVIDKFPISRPNLTFSTLTVSNMSPEDSSIYLCSVALGPYNSPLHFGNGTRLTVT.

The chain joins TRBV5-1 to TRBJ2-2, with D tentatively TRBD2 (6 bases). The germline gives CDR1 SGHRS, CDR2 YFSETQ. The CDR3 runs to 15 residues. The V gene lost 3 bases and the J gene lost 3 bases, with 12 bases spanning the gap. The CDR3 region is CASSSGLMDTGELFF. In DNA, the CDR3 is TGCGCCAGCAGCTCGGGACTTATGGACACCGGGGAGCTGTTTTTT.

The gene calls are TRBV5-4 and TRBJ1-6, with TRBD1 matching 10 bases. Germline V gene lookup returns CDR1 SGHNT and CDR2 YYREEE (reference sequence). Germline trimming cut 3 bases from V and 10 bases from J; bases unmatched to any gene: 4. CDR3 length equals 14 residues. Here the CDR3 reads CASSSGTGDSPLHF. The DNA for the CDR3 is TGTGCCAGCAGCTCCGGGACAGGGGACTCACCCCTCCACTTT.

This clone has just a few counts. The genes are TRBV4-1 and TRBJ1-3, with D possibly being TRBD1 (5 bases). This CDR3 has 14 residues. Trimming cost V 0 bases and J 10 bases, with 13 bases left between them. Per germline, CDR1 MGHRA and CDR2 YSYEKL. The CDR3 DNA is TGCGCCAGCAGCCAAGATCAGCAGGGCCGGACCATATATTTT. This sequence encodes CASSQDQQGRTIYF.

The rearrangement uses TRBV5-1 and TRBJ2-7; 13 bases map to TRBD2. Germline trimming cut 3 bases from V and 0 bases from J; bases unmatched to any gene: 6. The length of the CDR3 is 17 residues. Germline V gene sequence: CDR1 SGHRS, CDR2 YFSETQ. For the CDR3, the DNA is TGCGCCAGCAGCTGGACTAGCGGGGGTAGGAGCTCCTACGAGCAGTACTTC. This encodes CASSWTSGGRSSYEQYF. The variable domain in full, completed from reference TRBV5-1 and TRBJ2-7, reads KAGVTQTPRYLIKTRGQQVTLSCSPISGHRSVSWYQQTPGQGLQFLFEYFSETQRNKGNFPGRFSGRQFSNSRSEMNVSTLELGDSALYLCASSWTSGGRSSYEQYFGPGTRLTVT.

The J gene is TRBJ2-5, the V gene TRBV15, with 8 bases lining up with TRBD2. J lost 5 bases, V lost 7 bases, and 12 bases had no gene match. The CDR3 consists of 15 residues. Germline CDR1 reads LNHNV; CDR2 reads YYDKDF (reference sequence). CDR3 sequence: CATTLRSGGGETQYF. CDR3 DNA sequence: TGTGCCACCACCTTGAGGAGCGGGGGCGGGGAGACCCAGTACTTC.

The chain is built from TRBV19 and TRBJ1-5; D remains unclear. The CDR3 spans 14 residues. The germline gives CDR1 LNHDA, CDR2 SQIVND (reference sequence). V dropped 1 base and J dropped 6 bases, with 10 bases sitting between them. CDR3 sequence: CASSIGGGGQPQHF. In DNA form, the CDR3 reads TGTGCCAGTAGTATAGGAGGCGGTGGTCAGCCCCAGCATTTT.